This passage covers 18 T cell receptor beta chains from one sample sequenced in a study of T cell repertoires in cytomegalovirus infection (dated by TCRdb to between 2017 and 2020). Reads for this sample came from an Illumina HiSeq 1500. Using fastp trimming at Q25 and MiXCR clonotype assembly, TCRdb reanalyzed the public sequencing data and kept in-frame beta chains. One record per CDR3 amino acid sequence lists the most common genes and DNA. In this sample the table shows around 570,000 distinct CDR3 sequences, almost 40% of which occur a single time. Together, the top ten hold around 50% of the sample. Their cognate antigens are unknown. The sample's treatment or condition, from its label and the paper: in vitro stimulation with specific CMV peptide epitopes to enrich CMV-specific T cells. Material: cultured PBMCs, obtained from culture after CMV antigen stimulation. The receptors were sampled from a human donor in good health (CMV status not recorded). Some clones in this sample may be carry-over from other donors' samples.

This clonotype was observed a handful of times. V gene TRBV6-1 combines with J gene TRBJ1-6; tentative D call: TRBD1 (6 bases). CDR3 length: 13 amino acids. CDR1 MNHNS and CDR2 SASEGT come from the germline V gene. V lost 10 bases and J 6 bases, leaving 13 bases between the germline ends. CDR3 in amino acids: CATRGQSNSPLHF. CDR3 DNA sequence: TGTGCCACCCGAGGACAGTCTAATTCACCCCTCCACTTT.

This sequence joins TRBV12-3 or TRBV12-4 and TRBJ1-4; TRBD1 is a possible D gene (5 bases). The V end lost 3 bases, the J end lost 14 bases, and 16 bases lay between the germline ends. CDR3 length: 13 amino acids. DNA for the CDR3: TGTGCCAGCAGTTTTGATGGGCGGGGGATCCTGTTTTTT. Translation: CASSFDGRGILFF.

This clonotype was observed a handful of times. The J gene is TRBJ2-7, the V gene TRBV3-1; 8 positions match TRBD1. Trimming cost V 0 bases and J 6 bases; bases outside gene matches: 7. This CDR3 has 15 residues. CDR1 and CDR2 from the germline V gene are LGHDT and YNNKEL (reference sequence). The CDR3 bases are TGTGCCAGCAGCCAAGATTGGCAGGGGGCTGGCGAGCAGTACTTC. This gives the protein CASSQDWQGAGEQYF.

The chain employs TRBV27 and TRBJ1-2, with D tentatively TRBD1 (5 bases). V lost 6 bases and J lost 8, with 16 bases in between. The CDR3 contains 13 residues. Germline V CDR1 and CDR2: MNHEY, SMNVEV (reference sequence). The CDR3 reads CASRRVGHRGYTF. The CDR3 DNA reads TGTGCCAGCAGAAGGGTCGGACACAGGGGCTACACCTTC.

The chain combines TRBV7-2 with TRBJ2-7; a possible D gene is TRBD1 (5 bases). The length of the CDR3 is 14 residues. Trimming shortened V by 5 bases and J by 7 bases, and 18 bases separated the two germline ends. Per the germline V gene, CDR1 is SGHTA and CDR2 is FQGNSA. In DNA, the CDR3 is TGTGCCAGCAGCGCCCGGATGCTAAGACAGGAGCAGTACTTC. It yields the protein CASSARMLRQEQYF.

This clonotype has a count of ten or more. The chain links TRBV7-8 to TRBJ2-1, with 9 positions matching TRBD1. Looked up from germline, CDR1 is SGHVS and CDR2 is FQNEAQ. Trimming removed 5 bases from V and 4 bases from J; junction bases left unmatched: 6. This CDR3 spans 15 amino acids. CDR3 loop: CASSLQGAEYNEQFF. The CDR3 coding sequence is TGTGCCAGCAGCCTACAGGGGGCTGAATACAATGAGCAGTTCTTC.

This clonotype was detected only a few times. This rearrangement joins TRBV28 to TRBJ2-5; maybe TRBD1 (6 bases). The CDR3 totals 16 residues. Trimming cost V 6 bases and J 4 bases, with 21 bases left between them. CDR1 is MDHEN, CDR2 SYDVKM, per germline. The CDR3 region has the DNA TGTGCCAGCAGGCCCCGGGGTTGGGGGCGAGGAGAGACCCAGTACTTC. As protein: CASRPRGWGRGETQYF.

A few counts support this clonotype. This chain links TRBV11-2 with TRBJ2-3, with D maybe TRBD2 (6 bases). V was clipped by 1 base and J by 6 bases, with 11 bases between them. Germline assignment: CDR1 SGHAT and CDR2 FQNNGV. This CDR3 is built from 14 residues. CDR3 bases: TGTGCCAGCAGCTTAGTAGCGGTGGTGGATACGCAGTATTTT. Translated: CASSLVAVVDTQYF.

The CDR3 loop reads CASSQRHQETQYF. The CDR3 bases are TGTGCCAGCAGCCAGCGACACCAAGAGACCCAGTACTTC. V usage is TRBV3-1 and J usage is TRBJ2-5; D is unresolved. Germline CDR1 and CDR2: LGHDT and YNNKEL (reference sequence). This CDR3 comprises 13 residues. The V and J ends lost 3 bases and 0 bases respectively, with 5 bases between them.

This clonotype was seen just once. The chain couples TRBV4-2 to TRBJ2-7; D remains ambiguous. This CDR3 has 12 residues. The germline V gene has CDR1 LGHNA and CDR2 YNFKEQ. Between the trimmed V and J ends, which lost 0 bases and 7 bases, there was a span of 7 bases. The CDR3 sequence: CASSQDWREQYF. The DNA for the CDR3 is TGTGCCAGCAGCCAAGATTGGCGGGAGCAGTACTTC.

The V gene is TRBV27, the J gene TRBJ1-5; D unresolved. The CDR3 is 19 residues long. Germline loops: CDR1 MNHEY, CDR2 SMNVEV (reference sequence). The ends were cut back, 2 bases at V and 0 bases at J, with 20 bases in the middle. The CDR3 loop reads CASSLRRTDSHYSNQPQHF. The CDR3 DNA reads TGTGCCAGCAGTTTACGGCGTACCGACTCTCACTATAGCAATCAGCCCCAGCATTTT.

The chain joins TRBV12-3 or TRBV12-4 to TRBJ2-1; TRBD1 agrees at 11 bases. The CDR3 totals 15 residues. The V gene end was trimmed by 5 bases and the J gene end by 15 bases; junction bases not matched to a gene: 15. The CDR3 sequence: CASSRTGGQAFLLFF. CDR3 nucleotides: TGTGCCAGCAGTAGGACAGGGGGCCAGGCTTTTCTTCTGTTCTTC.

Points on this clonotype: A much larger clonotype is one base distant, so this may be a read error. CDR3 sequence (DNA): TGTGCCAGCACCACAGGGGGGGAGACCCAGTACTTC. Amino acids: CASTTGGETQYF. The chain links TRBV6-1 to TRBJ2-5, with 8 bases identical to TRBD1. Germline V CDR1 and CDR2: MNHNS, SASEGT. This CDR3 is built from 12 residues. V was clipped by 7 bases and J by 5 bases; unmatched bases: 3.

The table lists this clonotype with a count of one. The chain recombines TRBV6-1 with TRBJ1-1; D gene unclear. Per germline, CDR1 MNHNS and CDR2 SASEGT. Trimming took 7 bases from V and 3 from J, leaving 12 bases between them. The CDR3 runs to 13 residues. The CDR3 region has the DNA TGTGCCAGCACAAGGACCGGGGACACTGAAGCTTTCTTT. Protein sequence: CASTRTGDTEAFF.

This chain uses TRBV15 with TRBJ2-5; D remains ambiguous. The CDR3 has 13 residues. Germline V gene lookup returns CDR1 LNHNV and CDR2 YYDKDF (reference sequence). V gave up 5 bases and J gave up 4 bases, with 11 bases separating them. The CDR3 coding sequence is TGTGCCACCAGCCCCCGATTCGGAGAGACCCAGTACTTC. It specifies CATSPRFGETQYF.

CDR3 sequence (DNA): TGCGCCAGCAGGGGACAACTCTCCCAGAACACTGAAGCTTTCTTT. It encodes CASRGQLSQNTEAFF. The J gene is TRBJ1-1, the V gene TRBV5-1, with a tentative D call TRBD1 (6 bases). CDR3 length equals 15 residues. Trimming removed 5 bases at V and 1 base at J, with 15 bases between. Per germline, CDR1 SGHRS and CDR2 YFSETQ.

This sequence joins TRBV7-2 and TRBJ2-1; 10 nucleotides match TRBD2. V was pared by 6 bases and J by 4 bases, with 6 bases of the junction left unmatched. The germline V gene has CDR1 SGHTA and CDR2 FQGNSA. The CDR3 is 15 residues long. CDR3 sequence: CASRLAGLRYNEQFF. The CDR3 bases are TGTGCCAGCAGACTAGCGGGGCTGAGGTACAATGAGCAGTTCTTC.

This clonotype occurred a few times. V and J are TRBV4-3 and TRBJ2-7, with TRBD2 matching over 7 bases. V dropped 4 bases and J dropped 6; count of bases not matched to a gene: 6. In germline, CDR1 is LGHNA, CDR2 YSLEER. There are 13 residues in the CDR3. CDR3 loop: CASSLAREGEQYF. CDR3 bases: TGCGCCAGCAGCCTAGCGAGGGAGGGCGAGCAGTACTTC.